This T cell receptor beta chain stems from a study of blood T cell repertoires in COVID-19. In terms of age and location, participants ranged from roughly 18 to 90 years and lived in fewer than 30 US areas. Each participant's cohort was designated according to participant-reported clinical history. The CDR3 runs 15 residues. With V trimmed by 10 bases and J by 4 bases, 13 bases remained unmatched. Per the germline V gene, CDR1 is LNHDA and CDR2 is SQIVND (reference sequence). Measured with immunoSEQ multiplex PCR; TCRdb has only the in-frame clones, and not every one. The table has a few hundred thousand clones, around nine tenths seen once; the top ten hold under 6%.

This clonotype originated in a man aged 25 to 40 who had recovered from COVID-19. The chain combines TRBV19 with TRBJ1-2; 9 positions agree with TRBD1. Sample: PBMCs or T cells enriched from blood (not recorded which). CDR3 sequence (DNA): TGTGCCACGCTGATTGCAACAGGGGGCGTCTATGGCTACACCTTC. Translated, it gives CATLIATGGVYGYTF.